Listed here are 21 T cell receptor beta chains from one sample, sequenced in a study of OX40 agonist ivuxolimab in advanced cancers. The data were produced by immunoSEQ multiplex PCR, yet TCRdb's version contains in-frame clones alone and is incomplete. This sample has about 100,000 clones, with roughly 95% found just once. The sample was CD4+ or CD8+ T cells sorted from blood, taken in a trial of the OX40 agonist ivuxolimab. These receptors were obtained from an adult with an advanced solid tumor such as melanoma, head and neck, liver or kidney cancer.

As DNA, the CDR3 is TGTGCCAGCAGCTGGACTAGCGGGAGCACAGATACGCAGTATTTT. It yields the protein CASSWTSGSTDTQYF. V is TRBV28 and J is TRBJ2-3; TRBD2 matches 11 bases. The ends lost 6 bases at V and 0 bases at J; junction bases unmatched: 2. CDR1 and CDR2 from the germline V gene are MDHEN and SYDVKM. The CDR3 is 15 amino acids. Variable domain in full (rest from reference TRBV28 and TRBJ2-3): DVKVTQSSRYLVKRTGEKVFLECVQDMDHENMFWYRQDPGLGLRLIYFSYDVKMKEKGDIPEGYSVSREKKERFSLILESASTNQTSMYLCASSWTSGSTDTQYFGPGTRLTVL.

This chain uses TRBV27 with TRBJ1-2; D may be TRBD1 (6 bases). This CDR3 comprises 16 residues. Germline CDR1 and CDR2: MNHEY and SMNVEV (reference sequence). V lost 5 bases to trimming and J lost 4 bases, with 20 bases between them. CDR3 loop: CASSAFPTGWGYGYTF. The CDR3 DNA is TGTGCCAGCAGTGCTTTTCCTACAGGGTGGGGCTATGGCTACACCTTC.

V is TRBV19 and J is TRBJ2-1; TRBD2 is a possible D gene (7 bases). The length of the CDR3 is 15 residues. The V and J ends lost 6 bases and 4 bases respectively, with 16 bases between them. The germline gives CDR1 LNHDA, CDR2 SQIVND (reference sequence). The CDR3 here is CASRFRGGPYNEQFF. CDR3 in DNA: TGTGCCAGTAGGTTCCGCGGGGGCCCATACAATGAGCAGTTCTTC.

This sequence joins TRBV6-6 and TRBJ2-2, with D possibly being TRBD2 (5 bases). Germline CDR1 reads MNHNY; CDR2 reads SVGAGI (reference sequence). V gave up 6 bases and J gave up 7 bases, with 18 bases separating them. The CDR3 is 15 residues long. The CDR3 is CASSLNPAAGGELFF. The CDR3 bases are TGTGCCAGCAGCCTTAACCCGGCCGCGGGCGGGGAGCTGTTTTTT.

This chain joins TRBV7-6 and TRBJ2-3; 8 nucleotides align to TRBD1. The V segment lost 6 bases and the J segment 2 bases; nucleotides outside the gene matches: 7. This CDR3 is built from 15 residues. CDR1 SGHVS and CDR2 FNYEAQ come from the germline V gene. CDR3 sequence (DNA): TGTGCCAGCAGTCGTAACAGGGGGGTCACAGATACGCAGTATTTT. This sequence encodes CASSRNRGVTDTQYF. Combining the CDR3 with reference TRBV7-6 and TRBJ2-3 gives the whole variable domain GAGVSQSPRYKVTKRGQDVALRCDPISGHVSLYWYRQALGQGPEFLTYFNYEAQQDKSGLPNDRFSAERPEGSISTLTIQRTEQRDSAMYRCASSRNRGVTDTQYFGPGTRLTVL.

This rearrangement joins TRBV23-1 to TRBJ1-6; D remains unclear. TRBV23-1 is sorted into the ORF group, with uncertain function. There are 15 residues in the CDR3. V lost 2 bases and J lost 3, with 8 bases in between. The CDR3 protein is CASSQNGGYNSPLHF. The CDR3 region has the DNA TGCGCCAGCAGTCAAAACGGAGGCTATAATTCACCCCTCCACTTT.

CDR3 sequence reads: CASSLWQEGPQHF. The CDR3 region has the DNA TGTGCCAGCAGTTTATGGCAGGAGGGGCCCCAGCATTTT. The gene calls are TRBV28 and TRBJ1-5, with D unclear. The CDR3 loop spans 13 amino acids. Germline CDR1 MDHEN, CDR2 SYDVKM. V dropped 0 bases and J dropped 9 bases, with 9 bases sitting between them.

V is TRBV29-1 and J is TRBJ2-1; tentative D call: TRBD1 (6 bases). This CDR3 is 15 amino acids long. Germline-derived CDR1 and CDR2 are SQVTM and ANQGSEA. With 6 bases removed from V and 0 bases from J, the gap between germline ends came to 15 bases. The CDR3 nucleotides read TGCAGCGTCGCCGACAGGTTTTCCTCCTACAATGAGCAGTTCTTC. Translated, it gives CSVADRFSSYNEQFF.

The chain combines TRBV19 with TRBJ2-7; D is undetermined. The germline V gene encodes CDR1 LNHDA and CDR2 SQIVND (reference sequence). V lost 5 bases and J lost 2, with 7 bases in between. The CDR3 is made up of 12 amino acids. Here the CDR3 reads CASSQPPYEQYF. In nucleotides, the CDR3 is TGTGCCAGTAGTCAGCCCCCCTACGAGCAGTACTTC.

This chain uses TRBV5-1 with TRBJ2-1; 11 nucleotides line up with TRBD1. The CDR3 runs to 16 residues. Germline CDR1 SGHRS, CDR2 YFSETQ. The junction had 2 bases not matched to a gene; V was cut back by 3 bases and J by 0 bases. The CDR3 sequence: CASSSGTGGSYNEQFF. The CDR3 DNA follows: TGCGCCAGCAGCTCCGGGACAGGGGGCTCCTACAATGAGCAGTTCTTC. Full variable domain (outside the CDR3, taken from reference TRBV5-1 and TRBJ2-1): KAGVTQTPRYLIKTRGQQVTLSCSPISGHRSVSWYQQTPGQGLQFLFEYFSETQRNKGNFPGRFSGRQFSNSRSEMNVSTLELGDSALYLCASSSGTGGSYNEQFFGPGTRLTVL.

This chain links TRBV30 with TRBJ1-2; TRBD1 agrees at 7 bases. Per germline, CDR1 GTSNPN and CDR2 SVGIG (reference sequence). The CDR3 spans 14 residues. Losses at the gene ends were 0 bases for V and 4 bases for J; bases not matched to a gene: 5. The CDR3 bases are TGTGCCTGGAGTGTAGTAGGGGGCCCCTATGGCTACACCTTC. This gives the protein CAWSVVGGPYGYTF.

Only one count was recorded for this clone. V gene TRBV5-4 combines with J gene TRBJ2-3; 7 positions agree with TRBD2. CDR1 SGHNT and CDR2 YYREEE come from the germline V gene (reference sequence). V trimming: 2 bases; J trimming: 5 bases; junction bases outside the gene matches: 8. The length of the CDR3 is 15 residues. The CDR3 here is CASSFTSVLRDTQYF. CDR3 coding DNA: TGTGCCAGCAGCTTCACTAGCGTCCTCCGAGATACGCAGTATTTT.

The chain combines TRBV27 with TRBJ1-1; D is uncertain. This CDR3 is 11 amino acids long. The germline gives CDR1 MNHEY, CDR2 SMNVEV (reference sequence). V was shortened by 6 bases and J by 2 bases, with 4 bases between the two germline ends. The CDR3 DNA sequence: TGTGCCAGCAGGAGTAACACTGAAGCTTTCTTT. Residues: CASRSNTEAFF.

This clone was recorded only once. The chain employs TRBV4-3 and TRBJ2-7; 7 positions agree with TRBD1. Germline V lookup: CDR1 LGHNA, CDR2 YSLEER. The CDR3 has 14 residues. Losses at the gene ends were 1 base for V and 4 bases for J; bases not matched to a gene: 4. The CDR3 DNA reads TGCGCCAGCAGCCAAGGGCAGGGGGTATACGAGCAGTACTTC. As protein: CASSQGQGVYEQYF.

The rearrangement uses TRBV5-4 and TRBJ1-1; D is unresolved. Germline V gene sequence: CDR1 SGHNT, CDR2 YYREEE (reference sequence). Trimming shortened V by 5 bases and J by 4 bases, and 9 bases separated the two germline ends. CDR3 length: 12 residues. Written as DNA, the CDR3 is TGTGCCAGCAGTGTCGCTAGCACTGAAGCTTTCTTT. This sequence encodes CASSVASTEAFF.

The CDR3 loop reads CASSLNSFSGELFF. CDR3 DNA sequence: TGTGCCAGCAGCTTGAACAGCTTTTCCGGGGAGCTGTTTTTT. This rearrangement joins TRBV5-4 to TRBJ2-2; D is undetermined. Trimming took off 1 base at V and 6 bases at J, with 10 bases between the two ends. The CDR3 spans 14 residues. From germline, CDR1 is SGHNT and CDR2 YYREEE (reference sequence).

V and J are TRBV7-9 and TRBJ1-4; 7 bases match TRBD1. V shed 2 bases, J shed 0 bases, and the junction held 6 bases outside the gene matches. The CDR3 sequence is 17 residues long. The V gene's germline CDR1 is SEHNR and CDR2 FQNEAQ (reference sequence). This CDR3 reads CASSLQRTGATNEKLFF. CDR3 DNA sequence: TGTGCCAGCAGCTTACAGAGGACAGGTGCAACTAATGAAAAACTGTTTTTT.

The V and J genes are TRBV4-3 and TRBJ2-3, with D possibly matching TRBD2 (5 bases). Trimming cost V 0 bases and J 2 bases, with 12 bases left between them. The germline CDR1 and CDR2 sequences are LGHNA and YSLEER. The CDR3 sequence is 16 residues long. The CDR3 protein is CASSQEVGLPTDTQYF. The CDR3 DNA reads TGCGCCAGCAGCCAAGAAGTAGGACTTCCCACAGATACGCAGTATTTT.

The V call is TRBV11-2, the J call TRBJ2-3; 8 nucleotides align to TRBD1. CDR1 and CDR2 (germline): SGHAT, FQNNGV. This CDR3 is 15 amino acids long. The V and J ends lost 6 bases and 2 bases, in that order; junction bases with no gene match: 7. The DNA for the CDR3 is TGTGCCAGCAGTGAGACAGGGGTGCTCACAGATACGCAGTATTTT. Translation: CASSETGVLTDTQYF.

As regards this clone: Other DNA sequences in this sample translate to the same CDR3. The V and J genes are TRBV7-9 and TRBJ1-1; D call uncertain. The CDR3 runs to 10 residues. The V end lost 5 bases, the J end lost 4 bases, and 2 bases lay between the germline ends. Looked up from germline, CDR1 is SEHNR and CDR2 is FQNEAQ (reference sequence). The CDR3: CASSLTEAFF. In nucleotides, the CDR3 is TGTGCCAGCAGCCTCACTGAAGCTTTCTTT.

The V gene is TRBV11-3, the J gene TRBJ2-3; D is unresolved. The CDR3 runs to 12 residues. The V and J ends lost 4 bases and 1 base respectively, with 3 bases between them. CDR1 and CDR2 from the germline V gene are SGHNT and YENEEA. The CDR3 region is CASSSRTDTQYF. In DNA, the CDR3 is TGTGCCAGCAGCTCTCGCACAGATACGCAGTATTTT.